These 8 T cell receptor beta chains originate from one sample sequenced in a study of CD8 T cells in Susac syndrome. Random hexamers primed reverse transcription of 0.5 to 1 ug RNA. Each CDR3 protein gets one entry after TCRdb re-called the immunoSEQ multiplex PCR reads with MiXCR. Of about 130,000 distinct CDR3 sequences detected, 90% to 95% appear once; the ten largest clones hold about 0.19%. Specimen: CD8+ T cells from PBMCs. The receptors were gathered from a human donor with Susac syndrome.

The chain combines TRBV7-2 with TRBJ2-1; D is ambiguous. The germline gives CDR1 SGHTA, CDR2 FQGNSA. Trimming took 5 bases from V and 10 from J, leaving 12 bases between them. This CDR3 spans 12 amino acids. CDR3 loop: CASSAEDREQFF. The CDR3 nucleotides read TGTGCCAGCAGCGCAGAGGATCGGGAGCAGTTCTTC.

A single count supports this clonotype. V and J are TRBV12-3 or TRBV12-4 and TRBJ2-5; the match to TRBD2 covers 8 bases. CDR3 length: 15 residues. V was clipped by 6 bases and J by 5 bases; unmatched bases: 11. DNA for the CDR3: TGTGCCAGCAGCTCCGGACTAGCTGAGTGGGAGACCCAGTACTTC. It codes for CASSSGLAEWETQYF.

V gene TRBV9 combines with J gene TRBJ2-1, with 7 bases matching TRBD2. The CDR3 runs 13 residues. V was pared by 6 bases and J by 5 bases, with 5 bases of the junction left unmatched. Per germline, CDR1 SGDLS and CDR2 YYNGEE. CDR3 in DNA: TGTGCCAGCACCTCCAGCGGGGACAATGAGCAGTTCTTC. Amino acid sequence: CASTSSGDNEQFF.

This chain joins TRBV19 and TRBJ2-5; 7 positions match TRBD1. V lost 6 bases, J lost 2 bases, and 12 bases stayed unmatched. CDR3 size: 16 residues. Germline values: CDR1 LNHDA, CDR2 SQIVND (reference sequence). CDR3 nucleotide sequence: TGTGCCAGTAGAGCCACCGGGACAGAATTGCAAGAGACCCAGTACTTC. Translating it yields CASRATGTELQETQYF.

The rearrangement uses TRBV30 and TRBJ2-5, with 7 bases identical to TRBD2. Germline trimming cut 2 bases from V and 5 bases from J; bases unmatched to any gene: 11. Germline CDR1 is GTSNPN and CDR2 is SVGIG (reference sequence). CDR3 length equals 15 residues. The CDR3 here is CAWSRSAGPGETQYF. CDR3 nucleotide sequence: TGTGCCTGGAGTAGATCAGCGGGGCCTGGGGAGACCCAGTACTTC.

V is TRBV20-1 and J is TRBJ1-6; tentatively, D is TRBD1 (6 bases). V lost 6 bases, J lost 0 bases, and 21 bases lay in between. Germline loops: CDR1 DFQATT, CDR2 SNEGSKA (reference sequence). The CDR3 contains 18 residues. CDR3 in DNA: TGCAGTGCAACCTCCCAGGGGTCCCCGAGCTCCTATAATTCACCCCTCCACTTT. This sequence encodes CSATSQGSPSSYNSPLHF.

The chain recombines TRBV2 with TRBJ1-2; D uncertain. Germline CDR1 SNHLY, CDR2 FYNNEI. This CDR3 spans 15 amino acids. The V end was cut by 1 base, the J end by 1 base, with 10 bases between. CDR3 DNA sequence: TGTGCCAGCAGTGAAGGGGTGGGAAGTAACTATGGCTACACCTTC. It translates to CASSEGVGSNYGYTF. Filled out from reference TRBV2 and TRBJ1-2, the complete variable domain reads EPEVTQTPSHQVTQMGQEVILRCVPISNHLYFYWYRQILGQKVEFLVSFYNNEISEKSEIFDDQFSVERPDGSNFTLKIRSTKLEDSAMYFCASSEGVGSNYGYTFGSGTRLTVV.

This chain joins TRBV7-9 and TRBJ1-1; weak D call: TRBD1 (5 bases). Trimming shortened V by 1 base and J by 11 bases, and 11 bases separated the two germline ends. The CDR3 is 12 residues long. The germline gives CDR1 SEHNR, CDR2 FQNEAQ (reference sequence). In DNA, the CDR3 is TGTGCCAGCAGCTTAGGTGGGACGTATGCTTTCTTT. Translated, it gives CASSLGGTYAFF.